A single sample is the source of the 8 T cell receptor beta chains below, sequenced in a study of T cells after yellow fever vaccination. MiXCR was run by TCRdb on the 5' RACE reads, yielding one entry per CDR3 protein. The repertoire holds hundreds of thousands of distinct CDR3 sequences, approximately 10% seen once, with roughly 18% in the top ten. The sample consisted of PBMCs, taken on the day of the first yellow fever vaccination. These receptor sequences come from a young man who received the YFV17D yellow fever vaccine.

This sequence joins TRBV19 and TRBJ2-3; no reliable D call. Germline CDR1 LNHDA, CDR2 SQIVND (reference sequence). This CDR3 region has 13 residues. V lost 6 bases and J 5 bases, leaving 12 bases between the germline ends. The CDR3 spells CASSGAWGDTQYF. The CDR3 nucleotides are TGTGCCAGTAGCGGAGCCTGGGGAGATACGCAGTATTTT.

This clonotype has only a few counts. This chain connects TRBV6-2 or TRBV6-3 to TRBJ2-3; a weak D match, TRBD2 (6 bases). With 2 bases removed from V and 4 bases from J, the gap between germline ends came to 25 bases. This CDR3 is built from 19 residues. Germline CDR1 is MNHEY and CDR2 is SVGEGT. CDR3 sequence: CASSYTARGKGVLADTQYF. CDR3 sequence (DNA): TGTGCCAGCAGTTACACGGCGCGGGGAAAGGGAGTTCTGGCAGATACGCAGTATTTT.

This clonotype has a count of ten or more. The rearrangement uses TRBV5-1 and TRBJ2-7, with a possible D match to TRBD2 (5 bases). The CDR3 is made up of 15 amino acids. V was cut by 1 base and J by 5 bases, with 16 bases left in between. Germline V gene lookup returns CDR1 SGHRS and CDR2 YFSETQ. CDR3: CASSLFPLGGDEQYF. As DNA, the CDR3 is TGCGCCAGCAGCTTGTTTCCCTTAGGAGGCGACGAGCAGTACTTC.

V is TRBV20-1 and J is TRBJ1-6, with no clear D. The CDR3 is 16 residues long. Deletions cut 1 base from V and 0 bases from J, with 10 bases between. Looked up from germline, CDR1 is DFQATT and CDR2 is SNEGSKA (reference sequence). CDR3 loop: CSARVTGSSYNSPLHF. In nucleotides, the CDR3 is TGCAGTGCTAGAGTGACCGGGAGCTCCTATAATTCACCCCTCCACTTT.

This clonotype was counted only a few times. This chain uses TRBV20-1 with TRBJ1-2; tentative D call: TRBD1 (6 bases). Trimming removed 0 bases at V and 8 bases at J, with 16 bases between. CDR1 DFQATT and CDR2 SNEGSKA come from the germline V gene (reference sequence). The CDR3 is 14 amino acids. The CDR3 here is CSARDRVQGRGYTF. The CDR3 DNA follows: TGCAGTGCTAGAGATCGGGTTCAGGGGAGAGGCTACACCTTC.

There are a few counts of this clonotype. The J gene is TRBJ2-3, the V gene TRBV3-1, with D maybe TRBD2 (5 bases). The CDR3 sequence is 15 residues long. The V and J ends lost 0 bases and 1 base respectively, with 8 bases between them. Per germline, CDR1 LGHDT and CDR2 YNNKEL (reference sequence). The CDR3 loop reads CASSQDGSRTDTQYF. Here the CDR3 DNA reads TGTGCCAGCAGCCAAGATGGGAGCCGCACAGATACGCAGTATTTT.

Only a few counts were recorded for this clonotype. The chain combines TRBV6-2 or TRBV6-3 with TRBJ2-7; TRBD1 aligns across 7 bases. Looked up from germline, CDR1 is MNHEY and CDR2 is SVGEGT. V was clipped by 8 bases and J by 0 bases; unmatched bases: 10. The CDR3 loop spans 15 amino acids. The CDR3, as DNA: TGTGCCAGCCAAAGCGGACAGGCGATCTCCTACGAGCAGTACTTC. It yields the protein CASQSGQAISYEQYF.

This clonotype appeared many times. The J gene is TRBJ2-2, the V gene TRBV7-2; no reliable D call. V gave up 0 bases and J gave up 7 bases, with 6 bases separating them. The CDR3 has 13 residues. CDR1 SGHTA and CDR2 FQGNSA come from the germline V gene. CDR3 DNA: TGTGCCAGCAGCTTAGCGCTAAGCGGGGAGCTGTTTTTT. It yields the protein CASSLALSGELFF.